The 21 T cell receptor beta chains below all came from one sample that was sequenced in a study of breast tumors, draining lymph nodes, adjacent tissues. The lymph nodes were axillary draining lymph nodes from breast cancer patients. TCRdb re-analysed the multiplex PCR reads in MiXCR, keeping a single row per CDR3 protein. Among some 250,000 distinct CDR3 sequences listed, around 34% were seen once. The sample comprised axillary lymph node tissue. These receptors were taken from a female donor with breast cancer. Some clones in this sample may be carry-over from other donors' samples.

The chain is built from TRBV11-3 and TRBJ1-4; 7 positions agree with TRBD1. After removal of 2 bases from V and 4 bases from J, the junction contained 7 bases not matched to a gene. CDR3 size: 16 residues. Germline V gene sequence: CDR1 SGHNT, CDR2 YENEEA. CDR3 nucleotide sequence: TGTGCCAGCAGCTTAAAGGGGGCCTCCCGTAATGAAAAACTGTTTTTT. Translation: CASSLKGASRNEKLFF.

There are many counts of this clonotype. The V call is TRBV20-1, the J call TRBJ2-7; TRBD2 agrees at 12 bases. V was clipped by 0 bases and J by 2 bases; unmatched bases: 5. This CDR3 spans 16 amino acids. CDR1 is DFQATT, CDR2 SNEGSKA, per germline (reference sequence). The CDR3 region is CSARDVTSGRPYEQYF. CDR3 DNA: TGCAGTGCTAGAGATGTTACTAGCGGGAGGCCCTACGAGCAGTACTTC.

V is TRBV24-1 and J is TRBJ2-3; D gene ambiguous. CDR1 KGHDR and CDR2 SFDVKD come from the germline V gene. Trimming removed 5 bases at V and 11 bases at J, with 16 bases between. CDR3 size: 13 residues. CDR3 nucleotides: TGTGCCACCAGTGTGGTAGCTGGAAGTGAGCAGTATTTT. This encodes CATSVVAGSEQYF.

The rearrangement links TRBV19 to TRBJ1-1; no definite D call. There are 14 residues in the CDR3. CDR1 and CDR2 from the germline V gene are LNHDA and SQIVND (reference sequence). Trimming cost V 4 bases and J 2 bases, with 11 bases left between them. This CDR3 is CASSTNLGNTEAFF. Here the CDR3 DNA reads TGTGCCAGTAGTACCAATTTGGGTAACACTGAAGCTTTCTTT.

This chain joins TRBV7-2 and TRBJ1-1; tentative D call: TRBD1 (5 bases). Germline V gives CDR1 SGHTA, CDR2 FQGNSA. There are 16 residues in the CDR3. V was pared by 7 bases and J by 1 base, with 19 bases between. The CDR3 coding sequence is TGTGCCAGCACCCGCCTGGGGGGGTCCACGAACACTGAAGCTTTCTTT. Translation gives CASTRLGGSTNTEAFF.

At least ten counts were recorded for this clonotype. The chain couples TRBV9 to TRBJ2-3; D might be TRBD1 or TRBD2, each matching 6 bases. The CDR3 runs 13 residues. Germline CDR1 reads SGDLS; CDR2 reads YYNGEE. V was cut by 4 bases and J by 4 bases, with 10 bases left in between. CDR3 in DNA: TGTGCCAGCAGCCCGAGGGGGGCAGATACGCAGTATTTT. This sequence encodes CASSPRGADTQYF.

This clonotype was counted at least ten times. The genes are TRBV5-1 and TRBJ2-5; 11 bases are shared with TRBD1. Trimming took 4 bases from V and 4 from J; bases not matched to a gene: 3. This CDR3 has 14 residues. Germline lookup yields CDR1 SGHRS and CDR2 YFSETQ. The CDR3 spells CASSIGQGAETQYF. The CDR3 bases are TGCGCCAGCAGCATAGGACAGGGGGCAGAGACCCAGTACTTC.

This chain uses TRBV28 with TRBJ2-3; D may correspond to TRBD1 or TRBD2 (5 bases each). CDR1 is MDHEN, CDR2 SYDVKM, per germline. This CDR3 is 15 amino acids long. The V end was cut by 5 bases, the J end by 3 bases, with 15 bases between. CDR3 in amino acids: CASSAPGGPTDTQYF. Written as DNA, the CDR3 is TGTGCCAGCAGTGCCCCTGGGGGTCCAACAGATACGCAGTATTTT.

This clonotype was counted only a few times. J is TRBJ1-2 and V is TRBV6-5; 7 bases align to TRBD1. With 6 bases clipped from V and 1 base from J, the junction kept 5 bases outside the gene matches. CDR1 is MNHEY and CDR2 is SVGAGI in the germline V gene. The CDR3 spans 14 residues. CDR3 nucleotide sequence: TGTGCCAGCAGACAACCAGGGGGTAACTATGGCTACACCTTC. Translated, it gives CASRQPGGNYGYTF.

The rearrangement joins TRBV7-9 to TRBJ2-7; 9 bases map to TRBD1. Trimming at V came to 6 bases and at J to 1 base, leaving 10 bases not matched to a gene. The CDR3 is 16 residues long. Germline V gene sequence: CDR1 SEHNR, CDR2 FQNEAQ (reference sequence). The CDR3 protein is CASSLGSGQGSYEQYF. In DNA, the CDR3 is TGTGCCAGCAGTTTGGGTTCGGGACAGGGATCCTACGAGCAGTACTTC.

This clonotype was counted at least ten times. The CDR3 spells CASSPTGKEGYTF. The CDR3 DNA sequence: TGCGCCAGCAGCCCGACAGGGAAGGAGGGCTACACCTTC. V and J are TRBV4-3 and TRBJ1-2, with 7 bases aligning to TRBD1. After removal of 4 bases from V and 8 bases from J, the junction contained 7 bases not matched to a gene. The CDR3 extends over 13 amino acids. The germline CDR1 and CDR2 sequences are LGHNA and YSLEER.

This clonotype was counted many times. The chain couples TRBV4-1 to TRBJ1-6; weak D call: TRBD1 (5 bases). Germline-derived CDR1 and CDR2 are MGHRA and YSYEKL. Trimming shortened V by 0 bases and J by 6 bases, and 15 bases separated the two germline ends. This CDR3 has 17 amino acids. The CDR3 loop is CASSQEQVGPTNSPLHF. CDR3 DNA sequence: TGCGCCAGCAGCCAAGAGCAAGTGGGACCAACTAATTCACCCCTCCACTTT.

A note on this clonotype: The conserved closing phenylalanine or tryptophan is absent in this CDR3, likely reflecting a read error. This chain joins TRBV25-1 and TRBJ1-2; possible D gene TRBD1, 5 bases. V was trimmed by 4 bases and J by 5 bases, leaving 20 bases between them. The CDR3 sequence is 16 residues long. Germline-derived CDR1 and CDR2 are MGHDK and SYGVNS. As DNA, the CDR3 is TGTGCCAGCAGTGCTACGACCAGCGGGGGGGGTTATGGCTACACCCTC. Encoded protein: CASSATTSGGGYGYTL.

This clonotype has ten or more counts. As DNA, the CDR3 is TGTGCCAGTAGTCTCGGGGGACCTAACTATGGCTACACCTTC. The encoded protein is CASSLGGPNYGYTF. The chain couples TRBV19 to TRBJ1-2; D possibly corresponds to TRBD1 (5 bases). V gave up 5 bases and J gave up 0 bases, with 10 bases separating them. Germline CDR1 reads LNHDA; CDR2 reads SQIVND (reference sequence). The CDR3 spans 14 residues.

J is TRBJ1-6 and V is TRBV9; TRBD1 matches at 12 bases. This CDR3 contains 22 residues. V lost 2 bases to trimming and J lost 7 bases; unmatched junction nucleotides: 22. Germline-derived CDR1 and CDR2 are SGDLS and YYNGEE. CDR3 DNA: TGTGCCAGCAGCGTCACCCCCCACACCGGGACAGGGGGCGCCCGAGGAAATTCACCCCTCCACTTT. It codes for CASSVTPHTGTGGARGNSPLHF.

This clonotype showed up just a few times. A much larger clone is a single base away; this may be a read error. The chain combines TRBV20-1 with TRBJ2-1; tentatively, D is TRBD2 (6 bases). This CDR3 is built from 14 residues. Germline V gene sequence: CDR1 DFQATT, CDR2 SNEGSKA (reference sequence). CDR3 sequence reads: CSASRGSSYTEQFF. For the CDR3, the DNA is TGCAGTGCTAGTCGGGGGAGCTCCTACACTGAGCAGTTCTTC.

CDR3 DNA sequence: TGTGCCAGCACCCCCAAGGTGCAGTACTTC. As protein: CASTPKVQYF. The chain employs TRBV6-4 and TRBJ2-7; D unclear. The V end lost 7 bases, the J end lost 9 bases, and 10 bases lay between the germline ends. CDR1 is MRHNA and CDR2 is SNTAGT in the germline V gene. CDR3 size: 10 residues.

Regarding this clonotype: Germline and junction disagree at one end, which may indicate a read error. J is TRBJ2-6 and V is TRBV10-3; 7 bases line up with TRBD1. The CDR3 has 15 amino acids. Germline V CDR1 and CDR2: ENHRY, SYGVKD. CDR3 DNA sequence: TGTGCCATCAGTGAGTCGATAGCAGGGGGCAACGTCCTGACTTTC. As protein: CAISESIAGGNVLTF.

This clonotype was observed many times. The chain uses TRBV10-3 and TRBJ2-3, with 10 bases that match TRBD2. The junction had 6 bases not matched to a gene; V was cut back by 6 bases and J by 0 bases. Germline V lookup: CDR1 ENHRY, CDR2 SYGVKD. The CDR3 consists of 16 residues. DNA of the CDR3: TGTGCCATCAGAGACGGACTAGCGGTCAGCACAGATACGCAGTATTTT. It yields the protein CAIRDGLAVSTDTQYF.

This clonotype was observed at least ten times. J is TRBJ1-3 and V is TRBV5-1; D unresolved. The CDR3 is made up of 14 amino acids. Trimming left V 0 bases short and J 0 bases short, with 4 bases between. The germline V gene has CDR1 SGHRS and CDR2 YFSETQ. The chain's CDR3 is CASSLVGSGNTIYF. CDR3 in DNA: TGCGCCAGCAGCTTGGTGGGCTCTGGAAACACCATATATTTT. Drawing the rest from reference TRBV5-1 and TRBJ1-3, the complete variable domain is KAGVTQTPRYLIKTRGQQVTLSCSPISGHRSVSWYQQTPGQGLQFLFEYFSETQRNKGNFPGRFSGRQFSNSRSEMNVSTLELGDSALYLCASSLVGSGNTIYFGEGSWLTVV.

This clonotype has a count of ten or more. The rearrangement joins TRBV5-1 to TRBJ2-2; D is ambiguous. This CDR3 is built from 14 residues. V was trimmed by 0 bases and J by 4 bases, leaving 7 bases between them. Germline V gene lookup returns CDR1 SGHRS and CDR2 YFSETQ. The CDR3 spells CASSLVGVTGELFF. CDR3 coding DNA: TGCGCCAGCAGCTTGGTTGGCGTCACCGGGGAGCTGTTTTTT.